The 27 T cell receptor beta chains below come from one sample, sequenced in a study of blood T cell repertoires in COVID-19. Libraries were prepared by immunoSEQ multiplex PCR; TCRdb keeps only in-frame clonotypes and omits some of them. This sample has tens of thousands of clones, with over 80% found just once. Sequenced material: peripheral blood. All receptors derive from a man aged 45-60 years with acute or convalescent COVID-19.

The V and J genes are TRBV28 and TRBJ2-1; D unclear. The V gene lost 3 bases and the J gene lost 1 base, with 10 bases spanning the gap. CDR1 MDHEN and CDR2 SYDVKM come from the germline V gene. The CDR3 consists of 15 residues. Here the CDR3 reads CASSFAQLSYNEQFF. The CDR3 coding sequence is TGTGCCAGCAGTTTCGCACAGTTATCCTACAATGAGCAGTTCTTC. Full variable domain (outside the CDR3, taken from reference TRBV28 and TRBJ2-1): DVKVTQSSRYLVKRTGEKVFLECVQDMDHENMFWYRQDPGLGLRLIYFSYDVKMKEKGDIPEGYSVSREKKERFSLILESASTNQTSMYLCASSFAQLSYNEQFFGPGTRLTVL.

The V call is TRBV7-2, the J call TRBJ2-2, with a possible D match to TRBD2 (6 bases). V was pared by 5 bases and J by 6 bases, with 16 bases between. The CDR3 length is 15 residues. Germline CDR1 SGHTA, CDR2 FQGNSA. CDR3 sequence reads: CASSRPWGVSGELFF. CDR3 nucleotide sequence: TGTGCCAGCAGCAGGCCCTGGGGGGTATCCGGGGAGCTGTTTTTT.

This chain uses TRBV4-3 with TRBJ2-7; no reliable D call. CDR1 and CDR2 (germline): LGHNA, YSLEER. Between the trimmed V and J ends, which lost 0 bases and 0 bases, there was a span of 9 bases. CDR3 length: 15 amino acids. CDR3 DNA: TGCGCCAGCAGCCAAGATCGGAGCCGCTCCTACGAGCAGTACTTC. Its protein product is CASSQDRSRSYEQYF.

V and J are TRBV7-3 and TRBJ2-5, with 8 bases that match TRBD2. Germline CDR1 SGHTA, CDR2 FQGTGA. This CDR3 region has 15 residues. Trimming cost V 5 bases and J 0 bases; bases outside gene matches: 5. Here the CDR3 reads CASSRLASYQETQYF. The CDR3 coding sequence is TGTGCCAGCAGCCGACTAGCGAGTTACCAAGAGACCCAGTACTTC.

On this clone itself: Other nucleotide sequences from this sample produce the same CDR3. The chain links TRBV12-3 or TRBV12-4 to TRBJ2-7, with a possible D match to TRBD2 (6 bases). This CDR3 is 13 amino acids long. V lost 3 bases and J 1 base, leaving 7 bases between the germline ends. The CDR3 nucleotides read TGTGCCAGCAGTTTCGGGGGATCCTACGAGCAGTACTTC. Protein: CASSFGGSYEQYF.

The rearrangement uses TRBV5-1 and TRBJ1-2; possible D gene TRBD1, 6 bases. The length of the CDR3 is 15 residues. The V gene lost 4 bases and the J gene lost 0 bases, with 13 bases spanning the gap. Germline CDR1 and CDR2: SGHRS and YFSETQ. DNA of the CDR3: TGCGCCAGCAGCGCCACGGGACAAACTAACTATGGCTACACCTTC. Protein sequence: CASSATGQTNYGYTF.

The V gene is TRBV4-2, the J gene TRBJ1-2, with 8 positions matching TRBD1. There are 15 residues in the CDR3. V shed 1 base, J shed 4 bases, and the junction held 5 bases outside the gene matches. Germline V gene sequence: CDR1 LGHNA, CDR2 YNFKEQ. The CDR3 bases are TGTGCCAGCAGCCAAGCAGGGGGCGAGGCCTATGGCTACACCTTC. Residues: CASSQAGGEAYGYTF.

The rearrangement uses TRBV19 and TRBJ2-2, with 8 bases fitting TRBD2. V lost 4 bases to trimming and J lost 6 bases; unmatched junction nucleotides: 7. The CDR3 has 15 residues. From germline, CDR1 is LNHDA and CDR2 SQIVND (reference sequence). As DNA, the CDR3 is TGTGCCAGTAGTAGCGGCGGGGGGCCATCCGGGGAGCTGTTTTTT. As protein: CASSSGGGPSGELFF.

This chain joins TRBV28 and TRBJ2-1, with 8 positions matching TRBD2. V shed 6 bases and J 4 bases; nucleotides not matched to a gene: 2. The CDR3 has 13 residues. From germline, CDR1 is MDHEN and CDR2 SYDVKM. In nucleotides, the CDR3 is TGTGCCAGCAGCAGCGGGAGATACAATGAGCAGTTCTTC. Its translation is CASSSGRYNEQFF.

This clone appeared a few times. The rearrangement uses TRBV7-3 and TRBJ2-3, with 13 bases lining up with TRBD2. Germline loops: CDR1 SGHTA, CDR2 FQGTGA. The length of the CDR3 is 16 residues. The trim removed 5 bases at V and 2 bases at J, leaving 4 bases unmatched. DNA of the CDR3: TGTGCCAGCAGCCCCGGGACTAGCGGGATCACAGATACGCAGTATTTT. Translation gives CASSPGTSGITDTQYF.

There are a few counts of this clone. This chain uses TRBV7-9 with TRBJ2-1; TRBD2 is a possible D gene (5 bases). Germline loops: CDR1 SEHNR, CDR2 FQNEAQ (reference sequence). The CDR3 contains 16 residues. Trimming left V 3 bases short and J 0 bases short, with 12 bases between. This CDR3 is CASSFGGGGSYNEQFF. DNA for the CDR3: TGTGCCAGCAGCTTTGGTGGCGGAGGCTCCTACAATGAGCAGTTCTTC.

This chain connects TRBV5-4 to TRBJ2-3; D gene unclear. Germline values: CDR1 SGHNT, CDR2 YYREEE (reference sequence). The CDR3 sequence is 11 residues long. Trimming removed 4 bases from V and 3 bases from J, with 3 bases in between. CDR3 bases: TGTGCCAGCAGCCATACAGATACGCAGTATTTT. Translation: CASSHTDTQYF.

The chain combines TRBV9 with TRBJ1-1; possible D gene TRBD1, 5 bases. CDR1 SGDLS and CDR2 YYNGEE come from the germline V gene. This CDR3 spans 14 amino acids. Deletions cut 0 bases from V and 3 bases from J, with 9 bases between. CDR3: CASSVGPRDTEAFF. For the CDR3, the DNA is TGTGCCAGCAGCGTAGGACCCAGGGACACTGAAGCTTTCTTT.

The CDR3 sequence: CASSRGGPSYNEQFF. In nucleotides, the CDR3 is TGTGCCAGCTCACGCGGGGGCCCCTCCTACAATGAGCAGTTCTTC. The rearrangement links TRBV18 to TRBJ2-1, with a possible D match to TRBD2 (7 bases). Germline CDR1 is KGHSH and CDR2 is LQKENI. The CDR3 consists of 15 residues. Trimming left V 4 bases short and J 0 bases short, with 10 bases between.

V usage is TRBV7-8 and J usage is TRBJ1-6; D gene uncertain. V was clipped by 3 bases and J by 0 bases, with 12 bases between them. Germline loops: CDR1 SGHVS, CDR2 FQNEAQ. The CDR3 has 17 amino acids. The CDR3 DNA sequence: TGTGCCAGCAGCTTTAGCGTGGCGTTCTCCTATAATTCACCCCTCCACTTT. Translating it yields CASSFSVAFSYNSPLHF. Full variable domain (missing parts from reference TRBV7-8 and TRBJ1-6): GAGVSQSPRYKVAKRGQDVALRCDPISGHVSLFWYQQALGQGPEFLTYFQNEAQLDKSGLPSDRFFAERPEGSVSTLKIQRTQQEDSAVYLCASSFSVAFSYNSPLHFGNGTRLTVT.

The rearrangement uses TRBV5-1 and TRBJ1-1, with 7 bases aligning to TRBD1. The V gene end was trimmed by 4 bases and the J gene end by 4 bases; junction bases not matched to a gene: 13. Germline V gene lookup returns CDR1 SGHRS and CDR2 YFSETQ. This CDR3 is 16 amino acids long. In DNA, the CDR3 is TGCGCCAGCAGCCCTCTGACAGGGAAGTTGAGCACTGAAGCTTTCTTT. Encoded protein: CASSPLTGKLSTEAFF.

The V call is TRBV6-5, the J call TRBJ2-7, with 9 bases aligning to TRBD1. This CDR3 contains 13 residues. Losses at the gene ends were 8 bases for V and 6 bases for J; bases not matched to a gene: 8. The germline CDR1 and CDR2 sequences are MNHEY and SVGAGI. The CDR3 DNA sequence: TGTGCCAGCCGGGACAGGGTTTTCGGCGAGCAGTACTTC. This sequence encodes CASRDRVFGEQYF.

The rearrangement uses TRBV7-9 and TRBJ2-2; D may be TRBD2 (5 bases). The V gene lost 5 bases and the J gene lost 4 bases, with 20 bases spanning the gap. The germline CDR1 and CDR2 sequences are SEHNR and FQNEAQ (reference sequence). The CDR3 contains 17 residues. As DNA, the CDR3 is TGTGCCAGCAGCGACGGGATAGACCCCCATGTCACCGGGGAGCTGTTTTTT. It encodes CASSDGIDPHVTGELFF.

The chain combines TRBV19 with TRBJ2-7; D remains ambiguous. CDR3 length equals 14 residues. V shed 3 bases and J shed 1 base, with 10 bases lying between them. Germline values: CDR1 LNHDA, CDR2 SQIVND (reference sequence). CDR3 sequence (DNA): TGTGCCAGTAGTATGATCTCCGGTTCCTACGAGCAGTACTTC. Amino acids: CASSMISGSYEQYF.

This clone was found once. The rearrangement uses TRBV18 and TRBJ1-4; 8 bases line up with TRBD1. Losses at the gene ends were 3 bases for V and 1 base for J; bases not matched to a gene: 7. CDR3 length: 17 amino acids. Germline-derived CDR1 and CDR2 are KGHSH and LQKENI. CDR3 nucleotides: TGTGCCAGCTCACCGCAACAGGGGGTGCGAACTAATGAAAAACTGTTTTTT. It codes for CASSPQQGVRTNEKLFF.

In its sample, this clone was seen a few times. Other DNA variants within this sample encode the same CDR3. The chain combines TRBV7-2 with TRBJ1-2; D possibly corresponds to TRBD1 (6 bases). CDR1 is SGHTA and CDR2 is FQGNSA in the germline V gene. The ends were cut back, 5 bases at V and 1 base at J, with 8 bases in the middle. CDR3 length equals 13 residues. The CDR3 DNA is TGTGCCAGCAGCCCGGACAGTAACTATGGCTACACCTTC. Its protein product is CASSPDSNYGYTF.

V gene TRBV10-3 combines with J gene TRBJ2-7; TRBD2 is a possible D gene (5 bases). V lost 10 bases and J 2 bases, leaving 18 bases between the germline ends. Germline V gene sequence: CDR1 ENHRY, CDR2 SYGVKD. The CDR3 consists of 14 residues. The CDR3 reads CATHRGAMAYEQYF. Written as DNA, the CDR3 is TGTGCCACCCACCGGGGAGCCATGGCCTACGAGCAGTACTTC.

The CDR3 nucleotides are TGTGCCAGCAGTGACGAGGGGGGGGGAGATACGCAGTATTTT. This sequence encodes CASSDEGGGDTQYF. This chain joins TRBV6-4 and TRBJ2-3, with D possibly matching TRBD2 (7 bases). The CDR3 runs 14 residues. V shed 2 bases and J shed 5 bases, with 11 bases lying between them. Germline assignment: CDR1 MRHNA and CDR2 SNTAGT.

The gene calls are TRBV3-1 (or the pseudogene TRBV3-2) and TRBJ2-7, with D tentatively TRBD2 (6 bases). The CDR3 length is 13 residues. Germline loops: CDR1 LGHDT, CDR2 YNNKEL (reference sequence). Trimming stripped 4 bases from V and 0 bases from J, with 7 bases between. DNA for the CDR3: TGTGCCAGCAGCCGGGACTCCTCCTACGAGCAGTACTTC. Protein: CASSRDSSYEQYF.

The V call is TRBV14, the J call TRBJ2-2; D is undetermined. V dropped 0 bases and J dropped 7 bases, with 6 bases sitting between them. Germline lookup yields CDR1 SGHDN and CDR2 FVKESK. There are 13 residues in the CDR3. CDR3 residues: CASSQDWSGELFF. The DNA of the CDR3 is TGTGCCAGCAGCCAAGACTGGAGCGGGGAGCTGTTTTTT.

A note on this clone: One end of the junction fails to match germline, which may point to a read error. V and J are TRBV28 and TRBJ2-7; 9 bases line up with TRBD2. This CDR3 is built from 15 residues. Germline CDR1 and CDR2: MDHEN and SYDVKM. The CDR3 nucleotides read TGTGCCAGCAATTTACGGCCTAGCGGGATCTACGAGCAGTACTTC. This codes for CASNLRPSGIYEQYF.

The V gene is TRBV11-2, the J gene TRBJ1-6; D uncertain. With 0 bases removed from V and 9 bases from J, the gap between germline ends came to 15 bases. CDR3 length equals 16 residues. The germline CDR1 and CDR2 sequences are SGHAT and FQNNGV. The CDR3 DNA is TGTGCCAGCAGCTTAGAAAACACCAACCCATCTTCACCCCTCCACTTT. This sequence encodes CASSLENTNPSSPLHF. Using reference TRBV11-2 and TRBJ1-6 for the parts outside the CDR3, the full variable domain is EAGVAQSPRYKIIEKRQSVAFWCNPISGHATLYWYQQILGQGPKLLIQFQNNGVVDDSQLPKDRFSAERLKGVDSTLKIQPAKLEDSAVYLCASSLENTNPSSPLHFGNGTRLTVT.